The present entry profiles one T cell receptor beta chain with its context. Antigen specificity is unknown. This CDR3 comprises 15 residues. J lost 15 bases, V lost 2 bases, and 11 bases had no gene match. Germline V gene sequence: CDR1 MGHRA, CDR2 YSYEKL. Using a J-beta primer mix together with a sample-barcoded 5' primer, a second PCR was run for roughly 7 to 12 cycles. TCRdb ran MiXCR on the 5' RACE reads and lists one entry per CDR3 protein. The profile shows about 780,000 distinct CDR3 sequences, more than 25% of them singletons. The data are from a study of blood T cells in healthy people across ages. General study findings and limits: A greater number of naive CD4+ cells and higher diversity distinguished long-lived donors from aged donors.

The same data also contributed to another study, on T cells of mothers and their children.

This chain joins TRBV4-1 and TRBJ2-1; 12 nucleotides agree with TRBD2. This receptor was identified in a boy under 18 in good health. Sequenced material: blood. CDR3 sequence reads: CASSQIGASGGVAFF. The CDR3 DNA follows: TGCGCCAGCAGCCAAATCGGGGCTAGCGGGGGGGTGGCGTTCTTC.